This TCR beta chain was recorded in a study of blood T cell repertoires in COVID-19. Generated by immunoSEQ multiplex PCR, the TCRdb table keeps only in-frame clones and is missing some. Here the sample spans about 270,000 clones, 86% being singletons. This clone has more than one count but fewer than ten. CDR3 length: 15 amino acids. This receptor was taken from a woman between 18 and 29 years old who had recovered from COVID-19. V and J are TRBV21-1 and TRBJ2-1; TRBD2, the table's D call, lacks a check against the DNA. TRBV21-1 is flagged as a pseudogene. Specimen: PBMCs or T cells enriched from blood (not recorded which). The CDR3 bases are TGTGCCAGCAGGACCCGGGGGATCTCCTACAATGAGCAGTTCTTC. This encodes CASRTRGISYNEQFF.